This T cell receptor (beta chain) appears in the sequencing data of a study of shared clonotypes between healthy human individuals (dated by TCRdb to 2018 to 2020). About the full investigation: The cohort included a few men and a couple of women between 18 and 49 years of age. For each donor, CD4 naive and CD4 memory were each run on three plates, CD8 naive on two plates, and CD8 memory on one plate. Per donor, leukapheresis produced somewhere between about 0.94 and 9.5 billion PBMCs. To increase sequencing depth and limit assay-specific biases, different laboratories used diverse techniques to prepare libraries and sequence TCR repertoires. The study deeply sequenced blood TCR repertoires of about five healthy adults to estimate repertoire size and the extent of clonotype sharing between individuals. What the work shows at the level of the full study, not this receptor alone: Based on pairwise subsampling, the degree of clonotype sharing among donors was expected to be affected by sequencing depth. Estimated clonotype richness was generally larger for naive than for memory subsets. Rarefaction of sorted-subset datasets indicated incomplete sequencing despite the large sequencing depth. Higher generation probabilities were observed for clonotypes shared by all four sorted-subset donors than for non-shared clonotypes. Sampling was restricted to blood, and TCR repertoires in tissues likely differ from the TCR repertoires found in blood. Because the study included a small number of donors, the genetic and exposure-history diversity represented was limited. Around 5% of naive CD4, 3.5% of naive CD8, approximately 2% of memory CD4, and around 0.4% of memory CD8 clonotypes were shared across several donors.

Using the deep immunoSEQ assay, multiplex PCR amplified TCR CDR3 regions from genomic DNA. Extracted genomic DNA from each cell subset was distributed evenly across all wells of several immunoSEQ 96-well plates, and each plate was treated as a replicate. For sorted subsets, about 200 ng genomic DNA, equal to 25,000 to 35,000 T cell genomes, was loaded into each replicate PCR. Purified libraries were quantified with a Qubit 3.0 fluorometer, sized on a Bioanalyzer 2100, and re-quantified with the KAPA Library Quantification kit. Every immunoSEQ 96-well plate was sequenced on a dedicated single-read 150-cycle Illumina NextSeq 550 flow cell. Under the source paper's analysis protocol: Because only junctional sequences without quality scores were contained in the immunoSEQ output, filtering matching that applied to full-length reads could not be performed. Sequences were annotated with PyIR, a Python wrapper for IgBLAST v1.9, using IMGT germline references to assign V/J genes and CDR3. Reads were removed for weak V/J assignments (E-value above 1e-6), missing CDR3, stop codons, out-of-frame junctions, or ambiguous translated residues. V3J clonotypes were defined as sequences sharing an identical inferred V gene, J gene, and CDR3 amino acid sequence. To compute the percentage overlap between repertoires, the number of shared unique clonotypes was divided by the size of the smaller repertoire. RTK rarefaction, the Chao1 estimator, and Recon v2.1 estimates of unobserved clonotypes were used to assess repertoire richness. Generation probabilities for all TCRbeta clonotypes obtained by the gDNA method from several donors were computed using OLGA. The table comes from immuneACCESS by way of TCRdb, which keeps in-frame sequences with V and J called. Part of the clones is missing from these tables; in studies checked, under half for an unresolved V gene and the rest for unknown reasons. The V and J calls and clone size are taken from that table; D and trimming were inferred from the DNA. The sample yields approximately 1,000,000 clones; approximately 80% were counted once. The ten top clones hold 0.89% of the sample.

Regarding this clone: Its binding antigen is unknown. One base away there is no much larger clone; base qualities are not given.

The donors were healthy, HIV-negative adults who had no recently reported acute infections or vaccinations. Only Caucasian adults living in Nashville, Tennessee, USA were represented among the donors. CD4+ T cells were enriched through magnetic negative selection, after which naive cells were positively selected on CD45RA and the remaining negative fraction served as the memory subset. Blood was obtained by leukapheresis, after which PBMCs were separated by Ficoll-Histopaque density gradient centrifugation and cryopreserved in liquid nitrogen vapor phase. Purity and quantity of every magnetically sorted T cell population were checked by analytical flow cytometry. Each sorted fraction had its genomic DNA isolated and then quantified by UV absorbance on a Nanodrop 2000c. The source material was memory CD4+ T cells from PBMCs. In light of the paper, this sample's cell subset or site label describes: CD45RA-negative fraction. This sequence was found in a man aged 18 to 29 in good health. Some clones in this sample may be carry-over from other donors' samples.

The DNA sequence reads TGTGCCAGCAGCTTATTGATAGGGGCGAACACTGAAGCTTTCTTT. Its protein is CASSLLIGANTEAFF. The chain links TRBV7-8 with TRBJ1-1; TRBD1 might be the D gene, on 5 matching bases. Deletion took 2 bases off V and 1 base off J, with a span of 11 bases between the germline ends. According to the germline V gene, CDR1 reads SGHVS and CDR2 reads FQNEAQ. The CDR3 runs 15 residues from the cysteine to the phenylalanine. Only CDR3 DNA is held: 45 bases, read in frame from base 1.